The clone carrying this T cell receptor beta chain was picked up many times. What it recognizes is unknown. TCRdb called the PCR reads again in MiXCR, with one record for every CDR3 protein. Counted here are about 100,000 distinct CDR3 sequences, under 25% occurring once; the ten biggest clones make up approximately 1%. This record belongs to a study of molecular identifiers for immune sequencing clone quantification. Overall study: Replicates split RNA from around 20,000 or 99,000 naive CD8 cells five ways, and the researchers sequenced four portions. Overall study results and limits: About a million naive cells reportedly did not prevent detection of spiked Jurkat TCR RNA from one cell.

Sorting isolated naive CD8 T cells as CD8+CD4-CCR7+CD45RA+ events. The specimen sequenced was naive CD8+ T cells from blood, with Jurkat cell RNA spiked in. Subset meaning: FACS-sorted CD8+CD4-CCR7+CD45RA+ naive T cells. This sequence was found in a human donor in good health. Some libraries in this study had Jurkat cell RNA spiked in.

CDR3 in DNA: TGTGCCGGAAGGGATGGATACGAGCAGTACTTC. This gives the protein CAGRDGYEQYF. The chain is built from TRBV6-1 and TRBJ2-7; the D is unclear. Deletions cut 11 bases from V and 4 bases from J, with 12 bases between. CDR1 MNHNS and CDR2 SASEGT come from the germline V gene. The CDR3 is 11 amino acids.